A selection of T cell receptor beta chains follows, all from one sample in a study of cytomegalovirus exposure and HLA in healthy donors. Repertoires were generated with immunoSEQ multiplex PCR, while TCRdb's copy carries only in-frame clones and drops some. This table holds about 160,000 clones, 55% to 70% found once. Material for sequencing was PBMCs. All receptors come from a woman aged 40 to 55 in good health and CMV-seropositive. Both conserved end residues are part of each CDR3.

V gene | CDR3 protein
TRBV6-5 | CASSYSDRDYEQYF
TRBV7-2 | CASSPSADAGRNTIYF
TRBV6-5 | CASSYGGASFPYEQYF
TRBV25-1 | CASSEPGGNEQYF
TRBV27 | CASSRVATDTQYF
TRBV10-3 | CAISQGLADLSYEQYF
TRBV7-2 | CASSPDRALLYF
TRBV5-1 | CASSLTGQGETGYTF
TRBV29-1 | CSVAQGANTEAFF
TRBV5-4 | CASSSPGLAGGPGEQFF
TRBV2 | CASSVIGGVAGNTIYF
TRBV9 | CASSSGTGQGNTGELFF
TRBV7-2 | CASSPPRGYGYTF
TRBV7-6 | CASSYGQGTRSDYGYTF
TRBV28 | CASSLTGQVHEQYF
TRBV2 | CASRGLRSGNTIYF
TRBV7-8 | CASSLEGTRGYTF
TRBV7-6 | CASSTGEGAQGNEQYF
TRBV14 | CASSQVGTSGRYEQYF
TRBV19 | CASSINAGVEAFF
TRBV29-1 | CSVDREWTQYF
TRBV4-3 | CASSQVQGNTEAFF
TRBV19 | CASRVLQGGRCEAFF
TRBV7-8 | CASSLAGNEKLFF
TRBV2 | CASSQGANYGYTF
TRBV4-2 | CASSQSQGGSNQPQHF
TRBV2 | CARQGVNTEAFF
TRBV10-3 | CATGGVTDTEAFF
TRBV4-1 | CASSHNRVEGLEQYF
TRBV7-2 | CASSPHEGQTYNEQFF
TRBV14 | CASSQDEAGGSNEQFF